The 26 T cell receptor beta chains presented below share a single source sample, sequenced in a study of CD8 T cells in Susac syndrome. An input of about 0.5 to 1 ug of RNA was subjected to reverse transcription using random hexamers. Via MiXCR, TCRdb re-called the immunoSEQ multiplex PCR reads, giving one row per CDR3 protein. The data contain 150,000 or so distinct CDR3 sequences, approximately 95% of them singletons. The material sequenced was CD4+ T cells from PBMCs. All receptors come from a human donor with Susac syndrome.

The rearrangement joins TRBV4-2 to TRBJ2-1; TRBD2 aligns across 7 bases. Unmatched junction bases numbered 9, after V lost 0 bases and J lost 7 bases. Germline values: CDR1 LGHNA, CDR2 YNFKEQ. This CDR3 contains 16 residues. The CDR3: CASSQETSYGRNEQFF. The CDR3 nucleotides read TGTGCCAGCAGCCAAGAGACTAGCTACGGACGGAATGAGCAGTTCTTC.

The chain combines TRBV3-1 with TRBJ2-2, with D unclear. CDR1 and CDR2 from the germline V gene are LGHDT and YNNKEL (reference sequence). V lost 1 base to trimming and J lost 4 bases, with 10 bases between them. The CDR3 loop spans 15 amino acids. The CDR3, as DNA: TGTGCCAGCAGCCAAGGAGGATTGAGCACCGGGGAGCTGTTTTTT. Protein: CASSQGGLSTGELFF. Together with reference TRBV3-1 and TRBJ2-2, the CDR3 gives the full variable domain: DTAVSQTPKYLVTQMGNDKSIKCEQNLGHDTMYWYKQDSKKFLKIMFSYNNKELIINETVPNRFSPKSPDKAHLNLHINSLELGDSAVYFCASSQGGLSTGELFFGEGSRLTVL.

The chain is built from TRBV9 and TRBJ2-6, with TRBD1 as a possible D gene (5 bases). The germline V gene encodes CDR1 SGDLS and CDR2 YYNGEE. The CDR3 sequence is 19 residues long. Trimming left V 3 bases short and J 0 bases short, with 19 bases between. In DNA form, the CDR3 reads TGTGCCAGCAGCGAGGGAAGGGGCTCTTTTAGCTCTGGGGCCAACGTCCTGACTTTC. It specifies CASSEGRGSFSSGANVLTF.

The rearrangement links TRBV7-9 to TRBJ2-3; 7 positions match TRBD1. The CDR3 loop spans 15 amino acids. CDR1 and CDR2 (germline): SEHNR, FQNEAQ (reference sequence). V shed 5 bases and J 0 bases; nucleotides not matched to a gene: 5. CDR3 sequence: CASSQGQTSTDTQYF. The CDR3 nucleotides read TGTGCCAGCAGCCAGGGACAGACTAGCACAGATACGCAGTATTTT.

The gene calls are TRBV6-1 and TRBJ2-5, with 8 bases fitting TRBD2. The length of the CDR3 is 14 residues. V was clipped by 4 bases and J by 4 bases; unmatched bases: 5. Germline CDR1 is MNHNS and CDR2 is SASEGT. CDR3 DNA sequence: TGTGCCAGCAGTGTCGGGAGGGCCCGAGAGACCCAGTACTTC. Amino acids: CASSVGRARETQYF.

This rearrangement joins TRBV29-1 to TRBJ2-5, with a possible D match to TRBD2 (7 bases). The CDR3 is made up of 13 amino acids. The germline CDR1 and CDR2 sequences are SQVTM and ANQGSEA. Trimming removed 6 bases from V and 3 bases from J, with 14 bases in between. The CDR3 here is CSVSRGGEETQYF. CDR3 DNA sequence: TGCAGCGTCTCCAGAGGGGGGGAAGAGACCCAGTACTTC.

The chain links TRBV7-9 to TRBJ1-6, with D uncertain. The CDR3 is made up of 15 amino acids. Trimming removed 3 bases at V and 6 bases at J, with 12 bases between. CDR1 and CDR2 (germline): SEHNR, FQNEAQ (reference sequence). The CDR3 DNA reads TGTGCCAGCAGCTTTGTCTCCAGCGCTAATTCACCCCTCCACTTT. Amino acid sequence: CASSFVSSANSPLHF.

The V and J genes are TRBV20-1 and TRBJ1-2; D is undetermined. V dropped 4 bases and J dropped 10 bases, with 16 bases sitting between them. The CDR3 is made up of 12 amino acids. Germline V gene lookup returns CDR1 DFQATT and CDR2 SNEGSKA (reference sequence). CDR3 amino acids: CSAKFSHEYYTF. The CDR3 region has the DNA TGCAGTGCTAAGTTTTCGCACGAATACTACACCTTC.

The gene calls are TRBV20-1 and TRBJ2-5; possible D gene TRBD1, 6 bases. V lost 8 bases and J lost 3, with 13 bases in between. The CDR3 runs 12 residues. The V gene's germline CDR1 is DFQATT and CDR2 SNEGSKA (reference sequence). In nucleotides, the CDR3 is TGCAGTATGCAGGACAGTGAAGAGACCCAGTACTTC. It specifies CSMQDSEETQYF.

The CDR3: CASSSGLNSPLHF. CDR3 DNA: TGTGCCAGCAGCTCAGGACTGAATTCACCCCTCCACTTT. V usage is TRBV7-3 and J usage is TRBJ1-6; no definite D call. Germline CDR1 SGHTA, CDR2 FQGTGA. Trimming took off 4 bases at V and 7 bases at J, with 8 bases between the two ends. The CDR3 length is 13 residues.

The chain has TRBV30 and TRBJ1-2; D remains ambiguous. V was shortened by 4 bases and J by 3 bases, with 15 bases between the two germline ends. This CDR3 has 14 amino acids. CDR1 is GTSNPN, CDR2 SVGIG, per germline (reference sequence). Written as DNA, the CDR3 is TGTGCCTGGACGACCTTCCCCTGGGACTATGGCTACACCTTC. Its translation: CAWTTFPWDYGYTF. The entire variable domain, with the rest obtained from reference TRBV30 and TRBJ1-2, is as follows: SQTIHQWPATLVQPVGSPLSLECTVEGTSNPNLYWYRQAAGRGLQLLFYSVGIGQISSEVPQNLSASRPQDRQFILSSKKLLLSDSGFYLCAWTTFPWDYGYTFGSGTRLTVV.

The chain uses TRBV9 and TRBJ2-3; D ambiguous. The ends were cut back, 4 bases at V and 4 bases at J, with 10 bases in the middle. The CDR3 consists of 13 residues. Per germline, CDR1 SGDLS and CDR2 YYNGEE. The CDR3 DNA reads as TGTGCCAGCAGCCCCAACAGAGCAGATACGCAGTATTTT. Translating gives CASSPNRADTQYF. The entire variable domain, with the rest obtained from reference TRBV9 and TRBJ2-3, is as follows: DSGVTQTPKHLITATGQRVTLRCSPRSGDLSVYWYQQSLDQGLQFLIQYYNGEERAKGNILERFSAQQFPDLHSELNLSSLELGDSALYFCASSPNRADTQYFGPGTRLTVL.

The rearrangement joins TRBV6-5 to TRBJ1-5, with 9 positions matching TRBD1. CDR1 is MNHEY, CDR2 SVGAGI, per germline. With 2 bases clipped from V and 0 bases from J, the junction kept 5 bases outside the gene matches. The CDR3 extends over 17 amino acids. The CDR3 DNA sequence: TGTGCCAGCAGTTACGGGACAGGGCTCAATAGCAATCAGCCCCAGCATTTT. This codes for CASSYGTGLNSNQPQHF.

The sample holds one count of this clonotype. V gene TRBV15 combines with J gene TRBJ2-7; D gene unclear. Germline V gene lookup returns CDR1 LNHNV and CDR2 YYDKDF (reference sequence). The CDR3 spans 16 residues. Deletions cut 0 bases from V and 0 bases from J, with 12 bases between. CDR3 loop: CATSRDGLRSSYEQYF. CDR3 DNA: TGTGCCACCAGCAGAGATGGCCTCAGGAGCTCCTACGAGCAGTACTTC.

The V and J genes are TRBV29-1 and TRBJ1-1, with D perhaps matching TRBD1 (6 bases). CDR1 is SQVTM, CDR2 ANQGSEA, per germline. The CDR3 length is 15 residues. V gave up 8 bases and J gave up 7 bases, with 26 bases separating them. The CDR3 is CSTERGARDLGEAFF. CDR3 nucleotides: TGCAGCACCGAAAGGGGGGCGCGAGATCTGGGTGAAGCTTTCTTT.

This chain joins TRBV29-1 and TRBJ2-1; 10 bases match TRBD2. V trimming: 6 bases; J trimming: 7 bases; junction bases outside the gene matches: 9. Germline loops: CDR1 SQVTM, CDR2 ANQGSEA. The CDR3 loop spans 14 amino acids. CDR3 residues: CSVGGTSAANEQFF. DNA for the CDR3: TGCAGCGTCGGTGGGACTAGCGCCGCTAATGAGCAGTTCTTC.

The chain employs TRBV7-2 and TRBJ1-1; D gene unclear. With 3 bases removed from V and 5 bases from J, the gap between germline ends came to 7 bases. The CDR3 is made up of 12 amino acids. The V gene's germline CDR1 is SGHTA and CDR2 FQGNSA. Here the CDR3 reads CASSFIRTEAFF. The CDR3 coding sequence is TGTGCCAGCAGCTTTATTAGGACTGAAGCTTTCTTT.

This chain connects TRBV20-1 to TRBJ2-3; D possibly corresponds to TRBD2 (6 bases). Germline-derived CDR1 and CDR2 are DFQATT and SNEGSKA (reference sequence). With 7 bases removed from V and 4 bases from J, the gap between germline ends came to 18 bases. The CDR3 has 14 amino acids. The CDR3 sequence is CSGTTGGVADTQYF. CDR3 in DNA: TGCAGTGGAACCACCGGGGGAGTGGCAGATACGCAGTATTTT.

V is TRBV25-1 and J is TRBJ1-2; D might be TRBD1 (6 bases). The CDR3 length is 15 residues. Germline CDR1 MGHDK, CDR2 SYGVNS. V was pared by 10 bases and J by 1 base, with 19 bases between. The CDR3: CATPWGGRDNYGYTF. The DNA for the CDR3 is TGTGCCACCCCTTGGGGGGGGCGCGATAACTATGGCTACACCTTC.

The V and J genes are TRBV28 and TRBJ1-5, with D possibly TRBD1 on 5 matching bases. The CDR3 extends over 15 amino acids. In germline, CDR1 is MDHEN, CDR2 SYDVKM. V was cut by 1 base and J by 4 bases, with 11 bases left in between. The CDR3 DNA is TGTGCCAGCAGTTTATCCGGGGGTGGAAATCAGCCCCAGCATTTT. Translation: CASSLSGGGNQPQHF.

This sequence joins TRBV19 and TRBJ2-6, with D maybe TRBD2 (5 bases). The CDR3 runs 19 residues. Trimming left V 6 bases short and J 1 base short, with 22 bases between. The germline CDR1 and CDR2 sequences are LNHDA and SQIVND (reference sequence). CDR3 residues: CASRDGGSARRSGANVLTF. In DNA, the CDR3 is TGTGCCAGTAGGGATGGTGGTAGCGCGAGACGGTCTGGGGCCAACGTCCTGACTTTC.

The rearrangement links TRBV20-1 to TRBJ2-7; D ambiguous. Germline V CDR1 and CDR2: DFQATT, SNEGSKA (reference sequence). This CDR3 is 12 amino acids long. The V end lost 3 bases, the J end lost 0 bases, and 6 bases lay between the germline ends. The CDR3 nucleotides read TGCAGTGCTAGCGCCCTCTCCTACGAGCAGTACTTC. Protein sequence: CSASALSYEQYF.

CDR3 protein: CASSRDRLETQYF. In DNA, the CDR3 is TGTGCCAGCAGCCGGGACCGCTTAGAGACGCAGTATTTT. The J gene is TRBJ2-3, the V gene TRBV11-1; either TRBD1 or TRBD2 may supply D (5 bases each). CDR1 is SGHAT and CDR2 is FQDESV in the germline V gene (reference sequence). This CDR3 spans 13 amino acids. Trimming cost V 5 bases and J 9 bases, with 15 bases left between them. Using reference TRBV11-1 and TRBJ2-3 for the parts outside the CDR3, the full variable domain is EAEVAQSPRYKITEKSQAVAFWCDPISGHATLYWYRQILGQGPELLVQFQDESVVDDSQLPKDRFSAERLKGVDSTLKIQPAELGDSAMYLCASSRDRLETQYFGPGTRLTVL.

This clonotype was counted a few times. The CDR3 protein is CASSSGQGANQPQHF. The CDR3 nucleotides are TGTGCCAGCAGTTCGGGACAGGGGGCCAATCAGCCCCAGCATTTT. The genes are TRBV12-3 or TRBV12-4 and TRBJ1-5; 12 bases are shared with TRBD1. This CDR3 contains 15 residues. J gave up 3 bases and V 4 bases, and 1 base lay outside the gene matches.

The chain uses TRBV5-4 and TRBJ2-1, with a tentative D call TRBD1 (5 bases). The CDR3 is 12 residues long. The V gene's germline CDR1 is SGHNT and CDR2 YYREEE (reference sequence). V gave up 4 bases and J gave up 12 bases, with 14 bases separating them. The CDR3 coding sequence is TGTGCCAGCAGCATAAGTAGGGGTGGGCAGTTCTTC. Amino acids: CASSISRGGQFF.

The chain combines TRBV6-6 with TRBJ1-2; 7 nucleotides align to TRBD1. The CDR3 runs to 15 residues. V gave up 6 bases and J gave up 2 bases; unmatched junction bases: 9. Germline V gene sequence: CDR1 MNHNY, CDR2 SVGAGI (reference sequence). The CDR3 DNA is TGTGCCAGCAGGATGACAGGGTTGGTGAACTATGGCTACACCTTC. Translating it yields CASRMTGLVNYGYTF.